This T cell receptor beta chain is drawn from a study of blood T cell repertoires in COVID-19. Study-wide context: T cells, B-cell-depleted T cells, or PBMCs supplied cDNA or gDNA.

The CDR3 totals 11 residues. Germline-derived CDR1 and CDR2 are MGHDK and SYGVNS. V shed 8 bases and J shed 6 bases, with 7 bases lying between them. TCRdb keeps only in-frame clones here, not all; method: immunoSEQ multiplex PCR. This table has about 530,000 clones, about 89% appearing once. Sequencing was done on a sample of peripheral blood. The receptor was derived from a woman aged 50 to 65 with COVID-19, enrolled during active disease. The V and J genes are TRBV25-1 and TRBJ2-2; no reliable D call. CDR3 coding DNA: TGTGCCAGCCGAGTTTCCGGGGAGCTGTTTTTT. Translating gives CASRVSGELFF.